A selection of T cell receptor beta chains follows, all from one sample in a study of shared clonotypes between healthy human individuals. Here immunoSEQ multiplex PCR was the method, and the copy in TCRdb shows in-frame clones only, minus some. The repertoire holds about 1 million clones, more than 60% seen once, with roughly 1.5% in the top ten. Sequences were obtained from memory CD4+ T cells sorted from blood. These receptors all stem from a man younger than 35 in good health. The CDR3 runs from the conserved cysteine through the conserved F or W. The D gene is left open where the match is weak. Size tells how often a clone was seen (once, few, many) or the class of an expanded clone, and some rows leave it out.

NA,TRBD1,TRBV5-1,TRBJ2-5,TGCGCCAGCAGCTCGCCGGGACAGGGGTACAAAGAGACCCAGTACTTC,CASSSPGQGYKETQYF
NA,TRBD2,TRBV19,TRBJ2-5,TGTGCCAGTAGTGAATTAGCGGGAGTAGAGACCCAGTACTTC,CASSELAGVETQYF
few,NA,TRBV28,TRBJ2-5,TGTGCCAGCAGTACTCCGTCCTTTCCAGAGACCCAGTACTTC,CASSTPSFPETQYF
NA,NA,TRBV7-2,TRBJ1-5,TGTGCCAGCAGCTTAGTTGGAGGACAGCCCCAGCATTTT,CASSLVGGQPQHF
once,NA,TRBV5-1,TRBJ2-5,TGCGCCAGCAGCCTGGGACTGTCTAAGTACTTC,CASSLGLSKYF
few,TRBD2,TRBV6-6,TRBJ2-7,TGTGCCAGCAGCCAAAGACTAGCGGGAGGAGGGGAGCAGTACTTC,CASSQRLAGGGEQYF
few,TRBD1,TRBV10-2,TRBJ1-5,TGCGCCAGCAGAGACAGGGGGCCTCAGCCCCAGCATTTT,CASRDRGPQPQHF
NA,NA,TRBV11-1,TRBJ1-2,TGTGCCAGCAGCATAGACACCAATGGCTACACCTTC,CASSIDTNGYTF
NA,NA,TRBV9,TRBJ2-3,TGTGCCAGCAGCGCTGGTATAGGTGGGTCAGATACGCAGTATTTT,CASSAGIGGSDTQYF
few,NA,TRBV9,TRBJ2-2,TGTGCCAGCAGCGTTAGGGAGTGGGCCGGGGAGCTGTTTTTT,CASSVREWAGELFF
NA,NA,TRBV11-2,TRBJ2-2,TGTGCCAGCAGCTTAGTAGCAGGGCGATCAGCCGGGGAGCTGTTTTTT,CASSLVAGRSAGELFF
NA,NA,TRBV7-2,TRBJ2-3,TGTGCCAGCAGCTTAGTTCCGGAGGTTTGGACGCAGTATTTT,CASSLVPEVWTQYF
NA,TRBD1,TRBV5-3,TRBJ1-4,TGTGCCAGAAGCTACAGGGGCGGGTCGGAAAAACTGTTTTTT,CARSYRGGSEKLFF
NA,NA,TRBV5-8,TRBJ2-4,TGTGCCAGCAGCTTGTCGAGACTAGTTGCTTTTTCGGCCAAAAACATTCAGTACTTC,CASSLSRLVAFSAKNIQYF
NA,NA,TRBV11-2,TRBJ2-7,TGTGCCAGCAGCTTAGGAACAGGCCCCTACGAGCAGTACTTC,CASSLGTGPYEQYF
NA,NA,TRBV5-1,TRBJ2-1,TGCGCCAGCAGCGATCACTGGGGCGAGCAGTTCTTC,CASSDHWGEQFF
NA,TRBD1,TRBV10-3,TRBJ1-1,TGTGCCATCAGTGACACGGACAGGATGAACACTGAAGCTTTCTTT,CAISDTDRMNTEAFF
once,TRBD1,TRBV30,TRBJ1-6,TGTGCCAGCAGCTTGGGACAGTATTCACCCCTCCACTTT,CASSLGQYSPLHF
NA,TRBD2,TRBV5-6,TRBJ2-3,TGTGCCAGCAGCCGAAGACTAGCGGGGATCACAGATACGCAGTATTTT,CASSRRLAGITDTQYF
NA,NA,TRBV28,TRBJ1-6,TGTGCCAGCATAGGTGGGGGGTGGGTTAATAATTCACCCCTCCACTTT,CASIGGGWVNNSPLHF
NA,NA,TRBV7-2,TRBJ1-3,TGTGCCAGCAGCAGGGGAACAGTCTCTGGAAACACCATATATTTT,CASSRGTVSGNTIYF
NA,TRBD2,TRBV6-5,TRBJ2-7,TGTGCCAGCAGTCGTAGCGGGGGGGCAGGCGAGCAGTACTTC,CASSRSGGAGEQYF
NA,TRBD1,TRBV7-8,TRBJ2-7,TGTGCCAGCAGTCAGGACAGGGGAAAGTACTTC,CASSQDRGKYF
once,NA,TRBV29-1,TRBJ1-1,TGCAGCGCCGGAGGGAGGGAAGGGACTGAAGCTTTCTTT,CSAGGREGTEAFF
few,NA,TRBV10-3,TRBJ1-4,TGTGCCATCAGTGCCACAGGGTCCCCTAATGAAAAACTGTTTTTT,CAISATGSPNEKLFF
NA,NA,TRBV19,TRBJ1-4,TGTGCCAGTAGTTCCGCCGGCGGCAGGGGAGTCCTGTTTTTT,CASSSAGGRGVLFF
NA,TRBD1,TRBV6-6,TRBJ2-5,TGTGCCAGCACCGGACAGGGGGCAGGGGAGACCCAGTACTTC,CASTGQGAGETQYF
NA,NA,TRBV30,TRBJ2-5,TGTGCCTGGAGTGCCTGGGAAGGCGAGGAGCAGTACTTC,CAWSAWEGEEQYF
few,NA,TRBV10-2,TRBJ1-1,TGCGCCAGCAGTGAAAAGAACACTGAAGCTTTCTTT,CASSEKNTEAFF